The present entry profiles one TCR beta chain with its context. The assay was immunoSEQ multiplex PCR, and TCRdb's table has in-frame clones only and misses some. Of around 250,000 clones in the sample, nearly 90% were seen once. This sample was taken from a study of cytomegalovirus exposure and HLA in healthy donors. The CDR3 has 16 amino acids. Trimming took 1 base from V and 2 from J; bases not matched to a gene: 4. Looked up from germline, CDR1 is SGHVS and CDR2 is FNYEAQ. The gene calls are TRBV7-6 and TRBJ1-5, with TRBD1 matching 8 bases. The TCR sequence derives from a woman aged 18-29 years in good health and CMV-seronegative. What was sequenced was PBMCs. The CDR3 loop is CASSLGTGSGNQPQHF. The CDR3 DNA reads TGTGCCAGCAGCTTAGGGACAGGGTCGGGCAATCAGCCCCAGCATTTT.